Reported below is one T cell receptor beta chain. What it binds is not known. The data are from a study of vaccination and CD4 T cells after COVID-19. On the study more broadly: Every culture used as a control got a CEFX pool, an HIV-1 Nef pool, or no peptide.

V was trimmed by 9 bases and J by 5 bases, leaving 23 bases between them. There are 16 residues in the CDR3. In germline, CDR1 is MNHEY, CDR2 SMNVEV (reference sequence). Sequenced with the Oncomine TCR Beta short-read assay was DNA taken from cultured CD4+ T cells. TCRdb re-derived calls from the PCR reads in MiXCR, one entry per CDR3 protein. The profile shows some 20,000 distinct CDR3 sequences, 67% of them singletons. The treatment: roughly 11-day PBMC culture with coronavirus spike peptide pools or control peptides (ViraFEST assay). Antigen-specific T cells were expanded with peptide pools by ViraFEST, and TCRs were then sequenced.

This receptor was taken from a human donor who had recovered from COVID-19. The gene calls are TRBV27 and TRBJ2-1, with D perhaps matching TRBD2 (7 bases). The sample comprised CD4+ T cells from blood, cultured in vitro. In DNA, the CDR3 is TGTGCCAGTCGCACATCCCCCGGGGGGCGCGACAATGAGCAGTTCTTC. Its protein product is CASRTSPGGRDNEQFF.